The clone carrying this T cell receptor beta chain was seen only a few times. Its target is not known. The data originate from a study of cytomegalovirus exposure and HLA in healthy donors. It was with 60 Vbeta and 13 Jbeta primers that the PCR ran. Profiling relied on immunoSEQ multiplex PCR, and the TCRdb table lists in-frame clones only, not all of them. The table includes around 110,000 clones, roughly four fifths detected once. The CDR3 consists of 13 residues. CDR1 is GTSNPN and CDR2 is SVGIG in the germline V gene (reference sequence). Trimming left V 0 bases short and J 1 base short, with 6 bases between. Findings and limits, study-wide: The authors later found TCR association rates varying by HLA locus, with DRB1 most and HLA-C fewest.

Sequencing was done on a sample of PBMCs. The chain employs TRBV30 and TRBJ1-1; no clear D gene. The source is a woman younger than 35 in good health and CMV-seronegative. The CDR3 sequence is CAWSVQQNTEAFF. DNA for the CDR3: TGTGCCTGGAGTGTACAGCAGAACACTGAAGCTTTCTTT.